The 8 T cell receptor beta chains below were found in one sample sequenced in a study of Ad26.COV2.S vaccination and SARS-CoV-2 variants. Treatment of the sample: 19 received Ad26.COV2.S at low or high dose, single or two shots; five or six received placebo; per-sample allocation not given. Sampling took place 63 days after the first vaccine or placebo injection. Assay: immunoSEQ multiplex PCR; the TCRdb copy retains only in-frame clones and omits some. This sample has approximately 300,000 clones, with about 86% found just once. The material sequenced was peripheral blood, taken in a trial of Ad26.COV2.S vaccine versus placebo. Source of these receptors: a person aged 18-65 years who received the Ad26.COV2.S COVID-19 vaccine or a placebo.

The V and J genes are TRBV5-1 and TRBJ1-1; no definite D call. Germline CDR1 is SGHRS and CDR2 is YFSETQ. The V end was cut by 4 bases, the J end by 7 bases, with 8 bases between. This CDR3 is 11 amino acids long. This CDR3 reads CASSLDGEAFF. CDR3 in DNA: TGCGCCAGCAGCCTGGACGGTGAAGCTTTCTTT.

The V gene is TRBV11-2, the J gene TRBJ1-2; D is possibly TRBD1 (5 bases). This CDR3 region has 14 residues. Trimming removed 3 bases at V and 6 bases at J, with 14 bases between. Germline-derived CDR1 and CDR2 are SGHAT and FQNNGV. Here the CDR3 reads CASSFARVGDGYTF. The CDR3 nucleotides are TGTGCCAGCAGCTTTGCCAGGGTAGGGGATGGCTACACCTTC.

This clone was recorded a few times. The chain combines TRBV5-1 with TRBJ1-6, with a weak D call TRBD1 (5 bases). Germline-derived CDR1 and CDR2 are SGHRS and YFSETQ. Trimming took 2 bases from V and 10 from J, leaving 16 bases between them. The CDR3 has 15 residues. For the CDR3, the DNA is TGCGCCAGCAGCTTTATCTGGGGCCAGGGATCACCCCTCCACTTT. It is translated as CASSFIWGQGSPLHF.

The chain employs TRBV6-6 and TRBJ1-1, with D hard to call. Germline CDR1 reads MNHNY; CDR2 reads SVGAGI (reference sequence). Trimming shortened V by 10 bases and J by 6 bases, and 12 bases separated the two germline ends. The CDR3 covers 11 residues. CDR3 amino acids: CATKTFPEAFF. CDR3 in DNA: TGTGCCACCAAGACATTCCCTGAAGCTTTCTTT.

This chain links TRBV7-2 with TRBJ1-2; D call uncertain. CDR1 is SGHTA and CDR2 is FQGNSA in the germline V gene. The CDR3 consists of 13 residues. Trimming took off 1 base at V and 4 bases at J, with 7 bases between the two ends. CDR3 sequence reads: CASSLGMTYGYTF. The CDR3 nucleotides read TGTGCCAGCAGCTTAGGGATGACCTATGGCTACACCTTC.

The V gene is TRBV6-5, the J gene TRBJ2-3; 10 nucleotides line up with TRBD1. The CDR3 length is 16 residues. V shed 4 bases, J shed 6 bases, and the junction held 10 bases outside the gene matches. Germline V gene sequence: CDR1 MNHEY, CDR2 SVGAGI. The CDR3 protein is CASSSTGTGAGDTQYF. CDR3 DNA sequence: TGTGCCAGCAGTTCCACCGGGACAGGGGCAGGGGATACGCAGTATTTT.

This chain joins TRBV6-2 or TRBV6-3 and TRBJ1-1, with 12 bases fitting TRBD1. The CDR3 spans 13 residues. Germline assignment: CDR1 MNHEY and CDR2 SVGEGT. Unmatched junction bases numbered 6, after V lost 6 bases and J lost 10 bases. The chain's CDR3 is CASSRGQGAGAFF. CDR3 DNA sequence: TGTGCCAGCAGCCGGGGACAGGGGGCGGGAGCTTTCTTT.

The CDR3, as DNA: TGCAGCGTTGACCCGACAGATACGCAGTATTTT. Its protein is CSVDPTDTQYF. V usage is TRBV29-1 and J usage is TRBJ2-3; D is ambiguous. The germline V gene has CDR1 SQVTM and CDR2 ANQGSEA. The germline V and J ends were trimmed by 3 bases and 3 bases, with 4 bases remaining between them. The CDR3 runs 11 residues.